This T cell receptor beta chain was captured in a study of shared clonotypes between healthy human individuals. Study-level results: An anticipated effect of sequencing depth on clonotype sharing among donors was recognized.

J gave up 0 bases and V 0 bases, and 17 bases lay outside the gene matches. The CDR3 loop spans 21 amino acids. CDR1 and CDR2 from the germline V gene are LNHNV and YYDKDF (reference sequence). A note on this clone: Its antigen is not identified.

The assay was immunoSEQ multiplex PCR, and TCRdb's table has in-frame clones only and misses some. This table has around 430,000 clones, about 85% appearing once. The sequence was obtained from a woman aged 40 to 50 in good health. Some clones in this sample may be carry-over from other donors' samples. Sequenced input: PBMCs. V is TRBV15 and J is TRBJ1-3; 7 nucleotides align to TRBD1. CDR3: CATSRDLLGTATQLSGNTIYF. CDR3 coding DNA: TGTGCCACCAGCAGAGATTTACTTGGGACAGCCACCCAACTCTCTGGAAACACCATATATTTT.